The 22 T cell receptor beta chains listed next were all sequenced from one sample in a study of T cells after yellow fever vaccination. TCRdb reprocessed the 5' RACE reads with MiXCR, giving one entry per CDR3 protein. This sample has hundreds of thousands of distinct CDR3 sequences, with about 13% found just once. This material consisted of PBMCs, taken on the day of the yellow fever booster vaccination. Every receptor here comes from a man aged 25 to 40 who received the YFV17D yellow fever vaccine.

This clonotype was observed a handful of times. J is TRBJ2-5 and V is TRBV9; D may be TRBD1 (6 bases). Trimming removed 3 bases from V and 2 bases from J, with 8 bases in between. CDR3 length equals 13 residues. Germline CDR1 SGDLS, CDR2 YYNGEE. CDR3 sequence reads: CASSDDRQETQYF. CDR3 DNA sequence: TGTGCCAGCAGCGACGACAGGCAAGAGACCCAGTACTTC.

This chain connects TRBV5-5 to TRBJ2-7, with 8 bases identical to TRBD1. Germline-derived CDR1 and CDR2 are SGHKS and YYEKEE (reference sequence). V shed 5 bases, J shed 1 base, and the junction held 8 bases outside the gene matches. The CDR3 is made up of 15 amino acids. The CDR3 DNA is TGTGCCAGCAGTAAGAGGGGACAGGAATCCTACGAGCAGTACTTC. Protein sequence: CASSKRGQESYEQYF.

This clonotype was seen many times. In nucleotides, the CDR3 is TGTGCCAGCAGCCCTAGGACAGGTCAAGAGACCCAGTACTTC. Translated, it gives CASSPRTGQETQYF. J is TRBJ2-5 and V is TRBV7-2, with 7 bases matching TRBD1. The V segment lost 5 bases and the J segment 2 bases; nucleotides outside the gene matches: 5. CDR1 and CDR2 from the germline V gene are SGHTA and FQGNSA. The CDR3 is made up of 14 amino acids.

This clonotype appeared many times. The chain combines TRBV27 with TRBJ1-1; D unresolved. The CDR3 has 14 amino acids. Trimming left V 6 bases short and J 0 bases short, with 11 bases between. Germline CDR1 and CDR2: MNHEY and SMNVEV (reference sequence). The CDR3 spells CASRPRSVNTEAFF. For the CDR3, the DNA is TGTGCCAGCAGACCCAGGAGTGTGAACACTGAAGCTTTCTTT.

This clonotype was detected ten times or more. This chain uses TRBV24-1 with TRBJ2-5; 7 bases fit TRBD1. This CDR3 is built from 15 residues. Losses at the gene ends were 7 bases for V and 2 bases for J; bases not matched to a gene: 9. Germline V gene data show CDR1 as KGHDR and CDR2 as SFDVKD. CDR3 region: CATSSGGAGQETQYF. Here the CDR3 DNA reads TGTGCCACCAGCTCAGGGGGAGCAGGACAAGAGACCCAGTACTTC.

The CDR3 reads CASSLGSLYNSPLHF. The CDR3, as DNA: TGTGCCAGCAGCCTGGGGTCCCTGTATAATTCACCCCTCCACTTT. This rearrangement joins TRBV7-8 to TRBJ1-6; D ambiguous. Germline loops: CDR1 SGHVS, CDR2 FQNEAQ. With 5 bases removed from V and 4 bases from J, the gap between germline ends came to 12 bases. The CDR3 runs to 15 residues.

This rearrangement joins TRBV28 to TRBJ2-1, with a weak D call TRBD2 (6 bases). CDR1 and CDR2 (germline): MDHEN, SYDVKM. Trimming shortened V by 2 bases and J by 7 bases, and 15 bases separated the two germline ends. CDR3 length: 15 amino acids. In DNA, the CDR3 is TGTGCCAGCAGTTTAGCGGGGCCTGAGGGAAATGAGCAGTTCTTC. Its translation: CASSLAGPEGNEQFF. Full variable domain (missing parts from reference TRBV28 and TRBJ2-1): DVKVTQSSRYLVKRTGEKVFLECVQDMDHENMFWYRQDPGLGLRLIYFSYDVKMKEKGDIPEGYSVSREKKERFSLILESASTNQTSMYLCASSLAGPEGNEQFFGPGTRLTVL.

This clonotype was seen more than once but under ten times. This chain joins TRBV10-3 and TRBJ2-1; 9 positions match TRBD2. Germline V lookup: CDR1 ENHRY, CDR2 SYGVKD. The CDR3 is 13 residues long. With V trimmed by 0 bases and J by 15 bases, 6 bases remained unmatched. CDR3 region: CAISESGSGGRFF. The CDR3 DNA sequence: TGTGCCATCAGTGAGTCTGGTAGCGGGGGACGGTTCTTC.

The V and J genes are TRBV13 and TRBJ2-5, with D perhaps matching TRBD2 (6 bases). The CDR3 length is 13 residues. CDR1 is PRHDT and CDR2 is FYEKMQ in the germline V gene (reference sequence). V lost 6 bases and J 7 bases, leaving 15 bases between the germline ends. The chain's CDR3 is CASSPGGVATQYF. In DNA, the CDR3 is TGTGCCAGCAGTCCGGGCGGGGTAGCGACCCAGTACTTC.

V usage is TRBV20-1 and J usage is TRBJ2-1; TRBD2 matches at 10 bases. The CDR3 is 17 amino acids. V shed 7 bases and J 0 bases; nucleotides not matched to a gene: 12. Germline V lookup: CDR1 DFQATT, CDR2 SNEGSKA (reference sequence). The CDR3 region has the DNA TGCAGTGGGCGAACAGCGGGAGGGTCCAGCTCCTACAATGAGCAGTTCTTC. Residues: CSGRTAGGSSSYNEQFF.

The CDR3 region has the DNA TGTGCCAGCCGGACTAGCGGTGCCATGGGGACCCAGTACTTC. It yields the protein CASRTSGAMGTQYF. The rearrangement uses TRBV6-1 and TRBJ2-5; 10 bases agree with TRBD2. This CDR3 contains 14 residues. Unmatched junction bases numbered 10, after V lost 8 bases and J lost 7 bases. CDR1 is MNHNS and CDR2 is SASEGT in the germline V gene.

This clonotype turned up a few times. The V gene is TRBV3-1, the J gene TRBJ2-4, with unresolved D. The CDR3 has 16 residues. The V end lost 0 bases, the J end lost 6 bases, and 15 bases lay between the germline ends. In germline, CDR1 is LGHDT, CDR2 YNNKEL (reference sequence). This CDR3 reads CASSQDVLEHGNIQYF. CDR3 sequence (DNA): TGTGCCAGCAGCCAAGATGTCCTAGAGCACGGAAACATTCAGTACTTC.

This clonotype was detected a few times. The genes are TRBV28 and TRBJ2-1; 10 bases match TRBD1. Germline CDR1 and CDR2: MDHEN and SYDVKM. V gave up 5 bases and J gave up 7 bases; unmatched junction bases: 8. The CDR3 runs to 15 residues. In nucleotides, the CDR3 is TGTGCCAGCAGTCCCCGGACAGGGGGGTCGAATGAGCAGTTCTTC. It yields the protein CASSPRTGGSNEQFF.

Only a few counts were recorded for this clonotype. The chain employs TRBV18 and TRBJ1-1, with 10 bases matching TRBD1. Looked up from germline, CDR1 is KGHSH and CDR2 is LQKENI. J gave up 8 bases and V 6 bases, and 6 bases lay outside the gene matches. This CDR3 has 13 residues. CDR3 in DNA: TGTGCCAGCTCGGGCGACAGGGGGCGCGAAGCTTTCTTT. Encoded protein: CASSGDRGREAFF.

This clonotype occurred a few times. The chain couples TRBV4-3 to TRBJ2-1; 10 bases line up with TRBD2. The CDR3 length is 15 residues. The germline CDR1 and CDR2 sequences are LGHNA and YSLEER. J gave up 8 bases and V 1 base, and 5 bases lay outside the gene matches. The CDR3 sequence: CASSQVSSGRDEQFF. The CDR3 DNA sequence: TGCGCCAGCAGCCAAGTTTCTAGCGGGAGAGATGAGCAGTTCTTC.

The V gene is TRBV29-1, the J gene TRBJ1-2, with 7 nucleotides matching TRBD1. Germline assignment: CDR1 SQVTM and CDR2 ANQGSEA. V lost 7 bases, J lost 3 bases, and 2 bases stayed unmatched. This CDR3 is 11 amino acids long. The CDR3 DNA reads as TGCAGCGGCGGACAGGACTATGGCTACACCTTC. This translates into CSGGQDYGYTF.

This clonotype occurred a few times. The chain is built from TRBV11-2 and TRBJ1-6; D uncertain. CDR3 size: 16 residues. Germline CDR1 reads SGHAT; CDR2 reads FQNNGV. V was clipped by 1 base and J by 0 bases, with 7 bases between them. Here the CDR3 reads CASSLVGNSYNSPLHF. The CDR3 region has the DNA TGTGCCAGCAGCTTAGTTGGGAACTCCTATAATTCACCCCTCCACTTT.

The chain links TRBV7-9 to TRBJ2-2; the D gene is possibly TRBD2 (5 bases). The CDR3 loop spans 13 amino acids. Trimming removed 4 bases from V and 2 bases from J, with 5 bases in between. Germline CDR1 is SEHNR and CDR2 is FQNEAQ (reference sequence). CDR3 loop: CASSWTNTGELFF. In DNA form, the CDR3 reads TGTGCCAGCAGCTGGACTAACACCGGGGAGCTGTTTTTT.

The chain combines TRBV5-1 with TRBJ2-7; D not certain. Germline V gives CDR1 SGHRS, CDR2 YFSETQ. CDR3 length equals 15 residues. Trimming cost V 0 bases and J 5 bases, with 15 bases left between them. CDR3 in amino acids: CASSLGPRSYDEQYF. The CDR3 DNA follows: TGCGCCAGCAGCTTGGGACCCCGGTCGTATGACGAGCAGTACTTC.

CDR3: CASSPDGGNTEAFF. The CDR3 bases are TGCGCCAGCAGCCCGGACGGGGGGAACACTGAAGCTTTCTTT. The chain is built from TRBV5-1 and TRBJ1-1, with D maybe TRBD1 (5 bases). Trimming left V 4 bases short and J 1 base short, with 11 bases between. The germline V gene has CDR1 SGHRS and CDR2 YFSETQ. The CDR3 runs to 14 residues.

The chain carries TRBV20-1 and TRBJ2-1, with TRBD2 matching 9 bases. Unmatched junction bases numbered 7, after V lost 1 base and J lost 6 bases. Germline V lookup: CDR1 DFQATT, CDR2 SNEGSKA (reference sequence). This CDR3 is built from 15 residues. This chain's CDR3 is CSARGLAVAPNEQFF. The CDR3 nucleotides are TGCAGTGCTAGAGGACTAGCGGTCGCCCCCAATGAGCAGTTCTTC.

This clonotype came up a few times. This chain links TRBV6-1 with TRBJ2-1; maybe TRBD2 (6 bases). The V gene's germline CDR1 is MNHNS and CDR2 SASEGT. Trimming left V 5 bases short and J 4 bases short, with 15 bases between. The length of the CDR3 is 15 residues. Here the CDR3 reads CASSRPRGNYNEQFF. CDR3 DNA: TGTGCCAGCAGTAGGCCCCGCGGGAATTACAATGAGCAGTTCTTC.